This T cell receptor (beta chain) was documented in a study of PD-1 blockade in mismatch repair-deficient tumors. Study context: Enrolled about 2013-2017, patients had progressing, pretreated mismatch repair-deficient cancers of approximately 13 types. Findings of the study overall: Rapid post-treatment expansion, then contraction, generally preceding radiologic response, marked tumor-resident clones.

The data were produced by immunoSEQ multiplex PCR, yet TCRdb's version contains in-frame clones alone and is incomplete. The table shows under 150,000 clones, with approximately 91% occurring only once. PCR or immunohistochemistry showed mismatch repair deficiency in every enrolled patient. A few pembrolizumab responders had their TCRs sequenced. V was pared by 3 bases and J by 7 bases, with 13 bases between. The CDR3 loop spans 14 amino acids. Germline V lookup: CDR1 SGDLS, CDR2 YYNGEE. Comment on this clone: Its antigen remains unknown.

The source is an adult with mismatch repair-deficient cancer. V gene TRBV9 combines with J gene TRBJ1-4; the D is unclear. The material was peripheral blood, obtained just over 70 weeks after starting pembrolizumab. The CDR3 DNA sequence: TGTGCCAGCAGCGCCGGCACGGCGGGTGAAAAACTGTTTTTT. Translation: CASSAGTAGEKLFF.